The 5 T cell receptor beta chains reported below all come from one sample, sequenced in a study of cytotoxic CD8 clonotypes in ibrutinib-treated CLL. Some clones are missing from TCRdb's copy, which holds only in-frame ones; the method was immunoSEQ multiplex PCR. Of approximately 190,000 clones in the sample, 70% are singletons; the top ten hold roughly 5.9%. The sequencing here drew on PBMCs, taken after 12 months of ibrutinib treatment. The receptors stem from a human donor with chronic lymphocytic leukemia.

The chain recombines TRBV27 with TRBJ1-2, with TRBD1 matching 7 bases. Germline V gives CDR1 MNHEY, CDR2 SMNVEV (reference sequence). This CDR3 is 13 amino acids long. V was clipped by 7 bases and J by 7 bases; unmatched bases: 9. The CDR3 here is CASNPRGPGGYTF. CDR3 nucleotides: TGTGCCAGCAATCCGAGGGGGCCTGGTGGCTACACCTTC.

The gene calls are TRBV1 and TRBJ2-3; the table's D gene call, TRBD2, was not cross checked with the DNA. TRBV1 is listed as a pseudogene. The CDR3 is 21 amino acids. The chain's CDR3 is CTSSRIPGLAIPNLYTDTQYF. DNA of the CDR3: TGCACCAGCAGCCGCATACCGGGACTAGCCATACCCAACTTATACACAGATACGCAGTATTTT.

J is TRBJ1-2 and V is TRBV4-3, with a weak D call TRBD1 (5 bases). V was pared by 0 bases and J by 6 bases, with 14 bases between. This CDR3 has 15 residues. Germline-derived CDR1 and CDR2 are LGHNA and YSLEER. CDR3 nucleotides: TGCGCCAGCAGCCAAGATCCGAGAGGGGTCGATGGCTACACCTTC. Translation: CASSQDPRGVDGYTF.

The chain has TRBV5-4 and TRBJ1-3; the D is unclear. The CDR3 length is 14 residues. V was cut by 4 bases and J by 4 bases, with 12 bases left in between. Per the germline V gene, CDR1 is SGHNT and CDR2 is YYREEE (reference sequence). The DNA of the CDR3 is TGTGCCAGCAGCCCAGCGTACCCCGGAAACACCATATATTTT. Its translation: CASSPAYPGNTIYF.

The V call is TRBV28, the J call TRBJ2-2, with 9 bases matching TRBD1. The CDR3 is 16 residues long. Per the germline V gene, CDR1 is MDHEN and CDR2 is SYDVKM. Unmatched junction bases numbered 11, after V lost 4 bases and J lost 8 bases. CDR3 coding DNA: TGTGCCAGCAGTTATCCCCCCGGGACAGGGTCTGGGGAGCTGTTTTTT. As protein: CASSYPPGTGSGELFF.